What follows are 28 T cell receptor beta chains derived from one specimen sequenced in a study of blood T cell repertoires in COVID-19. The assay was immunoSEQ multiplex PCR, and TCRdb's table has in-frame clones only and misses some. The sample has approximately 35,000 clones; roughly 85% are singletons. Sequenced input: peripheral blood. These receptors originate from a man older than 75 with active COVID-19.

The rearrangement joins TRBV9 to TRBJ2-3; 8 bases are a match to TRBD1. Unmatched junction bases numbered 1, after V lost 3 bases and J lost 1 base. Looked up from germline, CDR1 is SGDLS and CDR2 is YYNGEE. The CDR3 covers 14 residues. The CDR3 loop is CASSGGQGTDTQYF. In DNA, the CDR3 is TGTGCCAGCAGCGGGGGACAGGGCACAGATACGCAGTATTTT.

J is TRBJ2-1 and V is TRBV6-2 or TRBV6-3; 9 bases fit TRBD1. V was pared by 6 bases and J by 4 bases, with 7 bases of the junction left unmatched. There are 15 residues in the CDR3. The germline CDR1 and CDR2 sequences are MNHEY and SVGEGT. This chain's CDR3 is CASSRGTGRYNEQFF. The DNA of the CDR3 is TGTGCCAGCAGCCGCGGGACAGGGCGTTACAATGAGCAGTTCTTC.

This chain connects TRBV7-6 to TRBJ1-1; D is unresolved. Per germline, CDR1 SGHVS and CDR2 FNYEAQ. The length of the CDR3 is 12 residues. Trimming removed 5 bases from V and 6 bases from J, with 10 bases in between. This CDR3 is CASSPSPAEAFF. The CDR3 DNA follows: TGTGCCAGCAGCCCGTCCCCGGCTGAAGCTTTCTTT.

J is TRBJ2-3 and V is TRBV5-6, with D perhaps matching TRBD2 (7 bases). The CDR3 totals 13 residues. Germline V gene sequence: CDR1 SGHDT, CDR2 YYEEEE. V was trimmed by 2 bases and J by 7 bases, leaving 11 bases between them. The CDR3 is CASSFGGAYTQYF. The CDR3 bases are TGTGCCAGCAGCTTTGGGGGGGCCTATACGCAGTATTTT.

The rearrangement joins TRBV5-4 to TRBJ1-4; the D is unclear. The germline CDR1 and CDR2 sequences are SGHNT and YYREEE (reference sequence). This CDR3 has 15 amino acids. Trimming pared 2 bases from V and 0 bases from J, leaving 8 bases between. The CDR3 loop reads CASSFGPATNEKLFF. CDR3 DNA: TGTGCCAGCAGCTTTGGCCCTGCAACTAATGAAAAACTGTTTTTT.

The chain recombines TRBV12-3 or TRBV12-4 with TRBJ1-1; D uncertain. The CDR3 runs 11 residues. V was cut by 5 bases and J by 11 bases, with 12 bases left in between. The CDR3 DNA reads as TGTGCCAGCAGTCCAGCTTGGGAGGCTTTCTTT. As protein: CASSPAWEAFF.

This rearrangement joins TRBV7-8 to TRBJ2-7; no clear D gene. Germline-derived CDR1 and CDR2 are SGHVS and FQNEAQ. The CDR3 is 12 amino acids. Trimming cost V 5 bases and J 0 bases, with 5 bases left between them. CDR3 protein: CASSLSSYEQYF. The CDR3 region has the DNA TGTGCCAGCAGCCTCTCCTCCTACGAGCAGTACTTC.

The V call is TRBV7-9, the J call TRBJ2-2; unclear D gene. Germline lookup yields CDR1 SEHNR and CDR2 FQNEAQ (reference sequence). Trimming stripped 6 bases from V and 7 bases from J, with 6 bases between. This CDR3 contains 11 residues. In nucleotides, the CDR3 is TGTGCCAGCAGTCGGAGCGGGGAGCTGTTTTTT. Translating gives CASSRSGELFF. Full variable domain (remainder filled in from reference TRBV7-9 and TRBJ2-2): DTGVSQNPRHKITKRGQNVTFRCDPISEHNRLYWYRQTLGQGPEFLTYFQNEAQLEKSRLLSDRFSAERPKGSFSTLEIQRTEQGDSAMYLCASSRSGELFFGEGSRLTVL.

This chain joins TRBV7-3 and TRBJ1-1; 9 bases agree with TRBD1. Germline CDR1 and CDR2: SGHTA and FQGTGA. With 4 bases clipped from V and 7 bases from J, the junction kept 4 bases outside the gene matches. This CDR3 is 13 amino acids long. CDR3 sequence reads: CASSSTGGGEAFF. The CDR3 nucleotides are TGTGCCAGCAGCTCCACAGGGGGCGGTGAAGCTTTCTTT. Combining the CDR3 with reference TRBV7-3 and TRBJ1-1 gives the whole variable domain GAGVSQTPSNKVTEKGKYVELRCDPISGHTALYWYRQSLGQGPEFLIYFQGTGAADDSGLPNDRFFAVRPEGSVSTLKIQRTERGDSAVYLCASSSTGGGEAFFGQGTRLTVV.

The J gene is TRBJ1-5, the V gene TRBV2, with TRBD1 matching over 7 bases. The length of the CDR3 is 14 residues. V trimming: 7 bases; J trimming: 5 bases; junction bases outside the gene matches: 8. CDR1 SNHLY and CDR2 FYNNEI come from the germline V gene. The CDR3 DNA is TGTGCCAGCATTCGGGACAGAGACCATCAGCCCCAGCATTTT. Amino acids: CASIRDRDHQPQHF.

This chain connects TRBV28 to TRBJ2-7; maybe TRBD1 (6 bases). Germline CDR1 MDHEN, CDR2 SYDVKM. V dropped 0 bases and J dropped 1 base, with 13 bases sitting between them. This CDR3 region has 16 residues. DNA of the CDR3: TGTGCCAGCAGTTTATGGTCAGGGGCGCGGTCCTACGAGCAGTACTTC. It translates to CASSLWSGARSYEQYF.

For the CDR3, the DNA is TGTGCCACCTTCCGGAGAGTAAGGGGGAGGGTGGAGGTGATCAGCAATCAGCCCCAGCATTTT. This gives the protein CATFRRVRGRVEVISNQPQHF. J is TRBJ1-5 and V is TRBV24-1; the D gene is possibly TRBD1 (6 bases). This CDR3 comprises 21 residues. V lost 9 bases and J 1 base, leaving 33 bases between the germline ends. Germline V gene sequence: CDR1 KGHDR, CDR2 SFDVKD.

This rearrangement joins TRBV2 to TRBJ2-2, with 8 bases aligning to TRBD1. The germline gives CDR1 SNHLY, CDR2 FYNNEI. With V trimmed by 8 bases and J by 3 bases, 2 bases remained unmatched. The CDR3 covers 13 residues. The CDR3 region is CASDRGYTGELFF. Written as DNA, the CDR3 is TGTGCCAGCGACAGGGGCTACACCGGGGAGCTGTTTTTT.

The chain carries TRBV5-1 and TRBJ1-1, with a tentative D call TRBD1 (5 bases). V shed 0 bases and J shed 0 bases, with 12 bases lying between them. The CDR3 spans 16 residues. Germline V gene data show CDR1 as SGHRS and CDR2 as YFSETQ. CDR3 region: CASSLVQGLMNTEAFF. Written as DNA, the CDR3 is TGCGCCAGCAGCTTGGTCCAGGGCCTTATGAACACTGAAGCTTTCTTT.

The chain is built from TRBV28 and TRBJ2-2; D may be TRBD1 (6 bases). The length of the CDR3 is 13 residues. Trimming took off 6 bases at V and 2 bases at J, with 7 bases between the two ends. CDR1 MDHEN and CDR2 SYDVKM come from the germline V gene. The CDR3 nucleotides are TGTGCCAGCAGGGACAGAAACACCGGGGAGCTGTTTTTT. It codes for CASRDRNTGELFF. Filled out from reference TRBV28 and TRBJ2-2, the complete variable domain reads DVKVTQSSRYLVKRTGEKVFLECVQDMDHENMFWYRQDPGLGLRLIYFSYDVKMKEKGDIPEGYSVSREKKERFSLILESASTNQTSMYLCASRDRNTGELFFGEGSRLTVL.

The chain carries TRBV23-1 and TRBJ1-2; unclear D gene. TRBV23-1 is assigned to the ORF class and has an uncertain function. The V end lost 0 bases, the J end lost 10 bases, and 12 bases lay between the germline ends. The CDR3 spans 13 residues. CDR3 bases: TGCGCCAGCAGTCAATCCTCCCGTAGTGACTACACCTTC. This codes for CASSQSSRSDYTF.

J is TRBJ1-2 and V is TRBV6-2 or TRBV6-3; D gene uncertain. Trimming stripped 2 bases from V and 4 bases from J, with 14 bases between. CDR1 is MNHEY, CDR2 SVGEGT, per germline. The CDR3 runs to 15 residues. CDR3 nucleotide sequence: TGTGCCAGCAGTTACAGTGTGGGGAGTATCTATGGCTACACCTTC. As protein: CASSYSVGSIYGYTF.

The V and J genes are TRBV4-2 and TRBJ1-3; D is uncertain. This CDR3 comprises 15 residues. The V end was cut by 1 base, the J end by 0 bases, with 7 bases between. Germline V gene data show CDR1 as LGHNA and CDR2 as YNFKEQ. In DNA, the CDR3 is TGTGCCAGCAGCCAAGTATCCAGCTCTGGAAACACCATATATTTT. Translated, it gives CASSQVSSSGNTIYF.

The chain is built from TRBV3-1 (or the pseudogene TRBV3-2) and TRBJ1-4; D is ambiguous. CDR1 and CDR2 (germline): LGHDT, YNNKEL (reference sequence). This CDR3 has 13 amino acids. V was cut by 3 bases and J by 7 bases, with 9 bases left in between. The CDR3 reads CASSQRESEKLFF. The DNA for the CDR3 is TGTGCCAGCAGCCAGAGGGAGAGTGAAAAACTGTTTTTT.

The J gene is TRBJ1-2, the V gene TRBV7-8, with a tentative D call TRBD1 (6 bases). The CDR3 runs to 14 residues. Trimming removed 1 base from V and 4 bases from J, with 10 bases in between. Germline-derived CDR1 and CDR2 are SGHVS and FQNEAQ. CDR3 region: CASSLDPGVYGYTF. The CDR3 DNA follows: TGTGCCAGCAGCTTAGACCCAGGGGTCTATGGCTACACCTTC.

The chain recombines TRBV14 with TRBJ1-1; D gene unclear. The CDR3 contains 15 residues. CDR1 is SGHDN, CDR2 FVKESK, per germline. The V end lost 3 bases, the J end lost 0 bases, and 11 bases lay between the germline ends. The CDR3 bases are TGTGCCAGCAGCCACCGCGGGAGGATGAACACTGAAGCTTTCTTT. It specifies CASSHRGRMNTEAFF. Full variable domain (missing parts from reference TRBV14 and TRBJ1-1): EAGVTQFPSHSVIEKGQTVTLRCDPISGHDNLYWYRRVMGKEIKFLLHFVKESKQDESGMPNNRFLAERTGGTYSTLKVQPAELEDSGVYFCASSHRGRMNTEAFFGQGTRLTVV.

The chain couples TRBV5-4 to TRBJ2-7; 8 bases fit TRBD2. CDR1 is SGHNT and CDR2 is YYREEE in the germline V gene (reference sequence). Trimming took 2 bases from V and 4 from J; bases not matched to a gene: 5. There are 14 residues in the CDR3. The CDR3 coding sequence is TGTGCCAGCAGCTTAAAAAGCGGGGGATACGAGCAGTACTTC. Residues: CASSLKSGGYEQYF. Filled out from reference TRBV5-4 and TRBJ2-7, the complete variable domain reads ETGVTQSPTHLIKTRGQQVTLRCSSQSGHNTVSWYQQALGQGPQFIFQYYREEENGRGNFPPRFSGLQFPNYSSELNVNALELDDSALYLCASSLKSGGYEQYFGPGTRLTVT.

The CDR3 region has the DNA TGTGCCAGCAGCTTGATATCGGCAGATACGCAGTATTTT. Encoded protein: CASSLISADTQYF. The chain links TRBV5-8 to TRBJ2-3; D uncertain. The CDR3 has 13 residues. Trimming took 1 base from V and 4 from J, leaving 7 bases between them. Germline V lookup: CDR1 SGHTS, CDR2 YDEGEE.

This clone came up once. This chain joins TRBV5-5 and TRBJ1-2; possibly TRBD1 for D (5 bases). The CDR3 loop spans 14 amino acids. Germline-derived CDR1 and CDR2 are SGHKS and YYEKEE (reference sequence). V was clipped by 0 bases and J by 2 bases, with 8 bases between them. CDR3 protein: CASSLEGPNYGYTF. CDR3 DNA sequence: TGTGCCAGCAGCTTGGAGGGGCCCAACTATGGCTACACCTTC. Complete variable domain (other parts from reference TRBV5-5 and TRBJ1-2): DAGVTQSPTHLIKTRGQQVTLRCSPISGHKSVSWYQQVLGQGPQFIFQYYEKEERGRGNFPDRFSARQFPNYSSELNVNALLLGDSALYLCASSLEGPNYGYTFGSGTRLTVV.

The rearrangement uses TRBV10-3 and TRBJ2-5; D is possibly TRBD1 (6 bases). Deletions cut 6 bases from V and 2 bases from J, with 10 bases between. The CDR3 has 13 residues. Germline V CDR1 and CDR2: ENHRY, SYGVKD. The CDR3 DNA reads TGTGCCATCAGGATACAGGGTCAAGAGACCCAGTACTTC. It specifies CAIRIQGQETQYF.

The chain links TRBV21-1 to TRBJ2-7; the tabulated D call, TRBD2, remains unverified against the DNA. TRBV21-1 counts as a pseudogene. The CDR3 totals 13 residues. CDR3 DNA: TGTGCCAGCAGCAACACTCCCCCCAACGAGCAGTACTTC. Translation gives CASSNTPPNEQYF.

The J gene is TRBJ1-4, the V gene TRBV5-4; unclear D gene. CDR3 size: 13 residues. The V gene lost 2 bases and the J gene lost 4 bases, with 6 bases spanning the gap. CDR1 is SGHNT, CDR2 YYREEE, per germline (reference sequence). CDR3 DNA: TGTGCCAGCAGCTTCGCCAGTAATGAAAAACTGTTTTTT. Its translation: CASSFASNEKLFF.

This clone came up once. This chain joins TRBV19 and TRBJ2-3, with TRBD2 matching over 8 bases. The CDR3 sequence is 15 residues long. J lost 7 bases, V lost 2 bases, and 8 bases had no gene match. Germline loops: CDR1 LNHDA, CDR2 SQIVND (reference sequence). The CDR3 DNA sequence: TGTGCCAGTAGTATATTCACGGGGGGGTTGAATACGCAGTATTTT. It translates to CASSIFTGGLNTQYF.